The T cell receptor beta chain under discussion was sequenced for a study of shared clonotypes between healthy human individuals. This clone was seen only once. Naive CD8 isolation took CD45RO-negative cells positively selected for CCR7 and excluded terminally differentiated effector memory CD45RA+ cells. Clones were sequenced by immunoSEQ multiplex PCR, and TCRdb holds only the in-frame ones, with some missing. The table includes about 2,100,000 clones, 93% detected once. Sequenced: naive CD8+ T cells from PBMCs. The source is a man aged 18 to 30 in good health. Some clones in this sample may be carry-over from other donors' samples.

The CDR3 DNA follows: TGTGCCAGCAGCCCGGGCGTCTCTGGGGCCAACGTCCTGACTTTC. This sequence encodes CASSPGVSGANVLTF. The chain combines TRBV9 with TRBJ2-6; D gene unclear. This CDR3 has 15 amino acids. Trimming took 4 bases from V and 0 from J, leaving 8 bases between them. Germline assignment: CDR1 SGDLS and CDR2 YYNGEE. The whole variable domain, remainder taken from reference TRBV9 and TRBJ2-6, is DSGVTQTPKHLITATGQRVTLRCSPRSGDLSVYWYQQSLDQGLQFLIQYYNGEERAKGNILERFSAQQFPDLHSELNLSSLELGDSALYFCASSPGVSGANVLTFGAGSRLTVL.